This T cell receptor beta chain was obtained from a study of T cell responses to AZD1222 COVID-19 vaccine. Notes on the study in general: The donor cohort was predominantly white British with a female majority, and clonal diversity may have been underestimated. Compared with day 0, the breadth and depth of the Spike-specific TCR repertoire rose significantly after two doses of AZD1222. All repertoire sampling was performed exclusively after the peak T cell response.

V dropped 0 bases and J dropped 0 bases, with 11 bases sitting between them. The CDR3 spans 16 residues. The germline V gene encodes CDR1 MNHNS and CDR2 SASEGT. The method was immunoSEQ multiplex PCR; TCRdb's version includes in-frame clones alone and lacks a portion of them. The sample includes about 200,000 clones, 94% of them seen just once. As for this clone: Its antigen is unidentified.

This specimen consisted of peripheral blood, obtained 28 days after the second dose of the MenACWY control vaccine. The chain employs TRBV6-1 and TRBJ1-1; D may be TRBD1 (6 bases). This receptor was taken from an adult who received the MenACWY meningococcal vaccine as a control. The CDR3 coding sequence is TGTGCCAGCAGTGAAGCGGTGGGACATCTGAACACTGAAGCTTTCTTT. Encoded protein: CASSEAVGHLNTEAFF.